This T cell receptor beta chain was identified in a study of T cell responses to AZD1222 COVID-19 vaccine. Sequencing used immunoSEQ multiplex PCR; TCRdb keeps in-frame clones, though not all of them. The repertoire holds approximately 150,000 clones, with over 80% as singletons. The specimen comprised peripheral blood, sampled 28 days after the second dose of the MenACWY control vaccine. The TCR comes from an adult who received the MenACWY meningococcal vaccine as a control.

The CDR3 coding sequence is TGTGCCAGCAGTACCGCGGAGACCCAGTACTTC. This translates into CASSTAETQYF. V gene TRBV28 combines with J gene TRBJ2-5; D ambiguous. The CDR3 is 11 residues long. Germline V gives CDR1 MDHEN, CDR2 SYDVKM. V was clipped by 5 bases and J by 5 bases, with 6 bases between them.